This T cell receptor beta chain stems from a study of blood T cells in healthy people across ages (dated by TCRdb to between 2015 and 2017). For context, the study as a whole: In model experiments, roughly one uniquely barcoded TCR beta cDNA molecule per two T cells was captured by template switching. The donors were split into four age groups: young (average 16 years), middle-aged (39), aged (more than 55) and long-lived (about 82). The study measured age-related changes in TCR beta repertoire diversity using deep sequencing normalized with unique cDNA molecular identifiers. For two donors (one aged 18 to 30 and one aged 80 or older), the study analyzed two additional independent replicas of 1 million unique cDNA reads from the same blood draw. To avoid experimental bias, donors of different ages were spread randomly across the sequencing lanes. What the study reported, not specific to this receptor: Compared with the aged group, the long-lived group had more naive CD4+ T cells, fewer expanded clones and increased TCR diversity, a pattern suggesting age selection. Because the CMV infection status of the donors was unknown, age-related changes in expanded clonotypes may potentially have been confounded. There was a strong correlation between observed TCR beta diversity and the percentage of naive T cells measured by flow cytometry. Conclusive comparison of naive and antigen-experienced compartments was prevented by the profiling of bulk unsorted PBMCs. Estimates of total diversity based on one million sequenced T cells were considered lower bounds and underestimates. As age increased, observed TCR beta diversity per million T cells dropped in a roughly linear way, and a significant reduction was already evident by age 40.

As concerns this clonotype: It has no known antigen specificity. No much larger clone exists at a distance of one base, and base qualities are not known.

The library was generated by 5' RACE. For sequencing, an Illumina HiSeq 2500 was employed. A second roughly 7 to 11 cycle PCR used a sample-barcoded 5' primer and a J-beta primer mix. Each TCR beta cDNA molecule received a unique molecular identifier from a template-switch 5' adaptor carrying 12 random nucleotides. Each sample yielded at least 3 million CDR3-containing paired-end reads. First-strand cDNA synthesis was performed from all RNA using the Mint cDNA synthesis kit, with priming by a TRBC-specific oligonucleotide. Following uracil-DNA glycosylase treatment, a first 18-cycle PCR with universal primers M1SS and BC2_uni_R was performed on all cDNA. As for the authors' bioinformatics: For normalization, 1 million high-quality reads were randomly selected from each sample, with every read carrying a distinct molecular identifier. Instead of being binned into consensus sequences, reads with shared molecular identifiers were discarded. MiTCR, set to a Q25 quality threshold and the strictest error-elimination algorithm, was used for CDR3 identification, clonotype clustering and error correction. A nonparametric unseen species model with Euler transformation was used to estimate a lower bound on total TCR beta diversity. Using fastp at Q25 and MiXCR, TCRdb reprocessed the public reads and kept productive beta chains. Entries are consolidated by CDR3 protein sequence, retaining the most common genes and DNA. V and J calls and clone size were set by TCRdb, not the authors. The sample profile shows more than 700,000 distinct CDR3 sequences; around 50% of them were found once. The ten most abundant clones make up 15% to 20% of the sample.

The donors were some 39 Caucasian individuals from Russia, aged 6 to 90 years, who were systemically healthy. Each donor gave 9 to 10 milliliters of peripheral blood, collected into EDTA-treated Vacutainer tubes. PBMCs were isolated by Ficoll-Paque density-gradient centrifugation, with at least 7 million obtained per sample. Trizol reagent was used to extract total RNA from the PBMCs, yielding at least 5 micrograms per sample. The percentages of naive CD45RAhigh/CD27high T cells were determined by flow cytometry on a PBMC aliquot from every donor. There are 18 amino acids in the CDR3, from cysteine to phenylalanine inclusive. Only CDR3 DNA remains: 54 bases, in frame from the first base. The germline V gene encodes CDR1 SGHTA and CDR2 FQGTGA. Germline trimming: 5 bases from V, 6 bases from J; junction bases outside gene matches: 18.

Here the chain combines TRBV7-3 and TRBJ2-1, and 8 junction bases match TRBD1. This sequence was found in a man older than 75 in good health. Sequencing was carried out using blood. At the DNA level, the sequence is TGTGCCAGCAGCCTAGGGGTCGGAGGGACAGGTGGTTTCAATGAGCAGTTCTTC. This yields the protein CASSLGVGGTGGFNEQFF. The CDR3 plus the reference TRBV7-3 and TRBJ2-1 genes for the other parts give the full variable domain: GAGVSQTPSNKVTEKGKYVELRCDPISGHTALYWYRQSLGQGPEFLIYFQGTGAADDSGLPNDRFFAVRPEGSVSTLKIQRTERGDSAVYLCASSLGVGGTGGFNEQFFGPGTRLTVL.